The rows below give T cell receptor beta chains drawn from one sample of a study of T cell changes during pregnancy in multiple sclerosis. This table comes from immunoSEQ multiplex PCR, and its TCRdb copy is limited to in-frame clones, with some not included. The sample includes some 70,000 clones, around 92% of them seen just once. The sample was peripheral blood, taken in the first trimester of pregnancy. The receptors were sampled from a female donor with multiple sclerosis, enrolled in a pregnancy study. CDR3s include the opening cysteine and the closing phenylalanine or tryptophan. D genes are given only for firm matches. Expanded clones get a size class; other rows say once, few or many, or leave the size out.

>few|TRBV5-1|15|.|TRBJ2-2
TGCGCCAGCAGCTTGGGGGGACAGAACACCGGGGAGCTGTTTTTT
CASSLGGQNTGELFF
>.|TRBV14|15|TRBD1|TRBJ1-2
TGTGCCAGCAGTCGACAGGGGCCCTTGGACTATGGCTACACCTTC
CASSRQGPLDYGYTF
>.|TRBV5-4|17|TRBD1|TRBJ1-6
TGTGCCAGCAGCTCTGGACAGGGGGCGACGTCTAATTCACCCCTCCACTTT
CASSSGQGATSNSPLHF
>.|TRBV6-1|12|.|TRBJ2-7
TGTGCCAGCAGCGGTTTGCGAGGCGAGCAGTACTTC
CASSGLRGEQYF
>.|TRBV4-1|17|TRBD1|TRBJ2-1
TGCGCCAGCAGCCAAGCCCCGACAGGGTTGGAGGACAATGAGCAGTTCTTC
CASSQAPTGLEDNEQFF
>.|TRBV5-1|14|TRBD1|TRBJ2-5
TGCGCCAGCAGCTCCCTGACAGGGAAAGAGACCCAGTACTTC
CASSSLTGKETQYF
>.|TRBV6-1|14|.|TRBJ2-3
TGTGCCAGCAGTGAAGACTCCAGCACAGATACGCAGTATTTT
CASSEDSSTDTQYF
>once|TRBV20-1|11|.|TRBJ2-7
TGCAGTGCCCTCCCCAGTGGCGAGCAGTACTTC
CSALPSGEQYF
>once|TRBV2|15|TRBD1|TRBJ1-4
TGTGCCAGCAGTCGACAGGGGTTACCTAATGAAAAACTGTTTTTT
CASSRQGLPNEKLFF
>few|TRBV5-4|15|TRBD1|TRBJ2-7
TGTGCCAGCAGCTTGGCACAGGGGGCAGGAAGCGAGCAGTACTTC
CASSLAQGAGSEQYF
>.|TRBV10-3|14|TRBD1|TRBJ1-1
TGTGCCATCAGTGAGGGGACAGCCTTCGCTGAAGCTTTCTTT
CAISEGTAFAEAFF
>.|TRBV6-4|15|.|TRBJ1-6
TGTGCCAGCAGTGACGACGGACAGCCTAATTCACCCCTCCACTTT
CASSDDGQPNSPLHF
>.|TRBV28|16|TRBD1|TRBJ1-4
TGTGCCAGCAGTTTTCTTAGGGGGACAGGGGGAGAAAAACTGTTTTTT
CASSFLRGTGGEKLFF
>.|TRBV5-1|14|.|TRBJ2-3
TGCGCCAGCAGCGTCAGGATGAACACAGATACGCAGTATTTT
CASSVRMNTDTQYF
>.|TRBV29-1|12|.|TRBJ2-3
TGCAGCGTTGAAGACTTCGGTGATACGCAGTATTTT
CSVEDFGDTQYF
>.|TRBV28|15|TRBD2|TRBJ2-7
TGTGCCAGCAGTAAAAAGCGGGGGAGAGTCTACGAGCAGTACTTC
CASSKKRGRVYEQYF
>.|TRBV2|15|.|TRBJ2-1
TGTGCCAGCAGCGCCGCGGGACTTTTAGCCAATGAGCAGTTCTTC
CASSAAGLLANEQFF
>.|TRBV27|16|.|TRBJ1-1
TGTGCCAGCAACCTGGACAGACGCTTAGGGGGCACTGAAGCTTTCTTT
CASNLDRRLGGTEAFF
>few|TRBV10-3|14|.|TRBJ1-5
TGTGCCGTAAGAGGGGGAGTGGGCAATCAGCCCCAGCATTTT
CAVRGGVGNQPQHF
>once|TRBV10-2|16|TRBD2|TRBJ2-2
TGCGCCAGCAGTGAGCGTCTAGCGGCGAACACCGGGGAGCTGTTTTTT
CASSERLAANTGELFF
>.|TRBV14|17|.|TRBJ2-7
TGTGCCAGCAGCCAAGGAGAGCGGGTCTCAACGTCCTACGAGCAGTACTTC
CASSQGERVSTSYEQYF
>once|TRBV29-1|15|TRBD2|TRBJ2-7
TGCAGCGTTCGGACTAGCGGGAGGTTCGGTTACGAGCAGTACTTC
CSVRTSGRFGYEQYF
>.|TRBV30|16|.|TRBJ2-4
TGTGCCTGGAGTGTACCCTTACAGGGATCCAAAAACATTCAGTACTTC
CAWSVPLQGSKNIQYF
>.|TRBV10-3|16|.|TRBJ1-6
TGTGCCATCAGTGAGGGCCGGGACTTCTATAATTCACCCCTCCACTTT
CAISEGRDFYNSPLHF
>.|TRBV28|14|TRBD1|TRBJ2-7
TGTGCCAGCAGTCGGGACAGGCAGACGCGAGAGCAGTACTTC
CASSRDRQTREQYF
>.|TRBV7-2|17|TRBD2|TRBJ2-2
TGTGCCAGCAGACTAGCGGGAGGGCAATACCCACCCGGGGAGCTGTTTTTT
CASRLAGGQYPPGELFF
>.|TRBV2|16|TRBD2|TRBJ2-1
TGTGCCAGCAGTGTCCGAGTAGCGGGGGGGTACAATGAGCAGTTCTTC
CASSVRVAGGYNEQFF
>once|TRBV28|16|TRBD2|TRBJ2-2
TGTGCCAGCAGTCCTATAGCGGGGGGTTACACCGGGGAGCTGTTTTTT
CASSPIAGGYTGELFF
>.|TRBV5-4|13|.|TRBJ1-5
TGTGCCAGCAGCCTAGACCTTACGGGGCCCCAGCATTTT
CASSLDLTGPQHF
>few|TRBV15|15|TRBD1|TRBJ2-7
TGTGCCACCAGCAGAGAGGCACAGGGGGCGGACGAGCAGTACTTC
CATSREAQGADEQYF
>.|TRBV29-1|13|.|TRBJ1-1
TGCAGCGCGCGGGGGGCGGGGAACACTGAAGCTTTCTTT
CSARGAGNTEAFF
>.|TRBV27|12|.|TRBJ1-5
TGTGCCAGCAGTTCCCTTAATCAGCCCCAGCATTTT
CASSSLNQPQHF
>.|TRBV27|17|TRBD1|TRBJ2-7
TGTGCCAGCAGCCCACCTAAGGGGACAGGGAACGTGTACGAGCAGTACTTC
CASSPPKGTGNVYEQYF
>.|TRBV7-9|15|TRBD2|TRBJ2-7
TGTGCCAGCAGCCCCCGGGGGGGCGGAAACTACGAGCAGTACTTC
CASSPRGGGNYEQYF
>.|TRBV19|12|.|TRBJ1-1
TGTGCCACCTCGACAGGAACGGCTGAAGCTTTCTTT
CATSTGTAEAFF
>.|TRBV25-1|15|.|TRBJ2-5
TGTGCCAGCAGTGAATGGAGGGTCAGCCAAGAGACCCAGTACTTC
CASSEWRVSQETQYF
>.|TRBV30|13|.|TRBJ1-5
TGTGCCTGGAGTTTGAGTGGAGATCAGCCCCAGCATTTT
CAWSLSGDQPQHF
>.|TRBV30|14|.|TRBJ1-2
TGTGCCTGGAGTGTACAGTTCGGGAGAGGGGGCTACACCTTC
CAWSVQFGRGGYTF
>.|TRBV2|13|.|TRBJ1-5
TGTGCCAGTAGGGAAAACAACAATCAGCCCCAGCATTTT
CASRENNNQPQHF
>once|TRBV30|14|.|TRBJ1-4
TGTGCCTGGAGGTTGCCGGTCTCTAATGAAAAACTGTTTTTT
CAWRLPVSNEKLFF
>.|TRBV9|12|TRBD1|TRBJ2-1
TGTGCCAGCAGCGTAGAAACAGGGGGCCCGGTCTTC
CASSVETGGPVF
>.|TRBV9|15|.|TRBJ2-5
TGTGCCAGCAGCGTAGCTTCAGGGTTGGAAGAGACCCAGTACTTC
CASSVASGLEETQYF
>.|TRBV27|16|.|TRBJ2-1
TGTGCCAGCAGTTTATGGGTGGGGGGGCTGAGTAATGAGCAGTTCTTC
CASSLWVGGLSNEQFF
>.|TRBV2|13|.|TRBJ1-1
TGTGCCATTGCGGACAGCATGAACACTGAAGCTTTCTTT
CAIADSMNTEAFF
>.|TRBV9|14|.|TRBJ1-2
TGTGCCAGCAGCGTAGGAGGGTCCAACTATGGCTACACCTTC
CASSVGGSNYGYTF
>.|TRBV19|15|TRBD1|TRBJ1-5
TGTGCCAGTAGTGTCGACAGGGAGTTGGATCAGCCCCAGCATTTT
CASSVDRELDQPQHF
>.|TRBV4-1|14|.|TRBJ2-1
TGCGCCAGCAGCCTAAAGGAGATGGGCAATGAGCAGTTCTTC
CASSLKEMGNEQFF
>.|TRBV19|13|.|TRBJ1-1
TGTGCCAGTAGTATTGATGTGGGGACAGAAGCTTTCTTT
CASSIDVGTEAFF
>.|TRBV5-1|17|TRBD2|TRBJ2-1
TGCGCCAGCAGCTCTCGACTAGCGGGGGGGATTTACAATGAGCAGTTCTTC
CASSSRLAGGIYNEQFF
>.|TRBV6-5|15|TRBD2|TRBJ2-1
TGTGCCAGCAGTCTTCTTCGCGGGGGGGCCGGTGAGCAGTTCTTC
CASSLLRGGAGEQFF
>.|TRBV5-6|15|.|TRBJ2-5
TGTGCCAGCAGCTTGATGGTCGGGGTCCAAGAGACCCAGTACTTC
CASSLMVGVQETQYF
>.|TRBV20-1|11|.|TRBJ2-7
TGCAGTGCTACAGACGGGAACGAGCAGTACTTC
CSATDGNEQYF
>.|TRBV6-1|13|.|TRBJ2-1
TGTGCCAGCAAACTCGGCTCCTACAATGAGCAGTTCTTC
CASKLGSYNEQFF
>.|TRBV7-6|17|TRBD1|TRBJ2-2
TGTGCCAGCAGCTTAGGGGTAACAGGGGGAGCCACCGGGGAGCTGTTTTTT
CASSLGVTGGATGELFF